This T cell receptor (beta chain) was profiled in a study of T-cell reconstitution after alpha-beta-depleted transplantation in children. Trimming pared 8 bases from V and 3 bases from J, leaving 11 bases between. The CDR3 loop spans 13 amino acids. Unique molecular identifiers were used to barcode this TCRbeta library. TCRdb analysed the PCR reads with MiXCR anew, one entry per CDR3 protein. The sample includes about 500,000 distinct CDR3 sequences, around a third of them seen just once. V and J are TRBV12-3 or TRBV12-4 and TRBJ1-5, with D possibly being TRBD1 (5 bases). The sequencing used PBMCs from the stem cell graft donor, collected from the stem cell graft. This TCR was sampled from a human donor who donated a stem cell graft to a child with aplastic anemia. In nucleotides, the CDR3 is TGTGCCAGCCGCCGGGACTTCAATCAGCCCCAGCATTTT. This encodes CASRRDFNQPQHF.